The present T cell receptor beta chain was sequenced within a study of CD8+ T cells in alopecia areata. Across the study: Tofacitinib therapy lasting 6 to 18 months was followed by 6 months off drug.

In regard to this clone: Its cognate antigen is unknown.

RNA was isolated and reverse transcribed to cDNA, the sequencing template. The assay was immunoSEQ multiplex PCR, and TCRdb's table has in-frame clones only and misses some. The table has 120,000 or so clones, around 60% seen once; the top ten hold 4.5% to 6%. General study findings and limits: Clonality in lesional scalp, especially alopecia totalis/universalis, exceeded that of normal scalp. Clonality in the scalp and expanded CD8+ clones ranked among the top 100 were significantly decreased by tofacitinib.

CDR3 length: 16 residues. The germline V gene encodes CDR1 GTSNPN and CDR2 SVGIG (reference sequence). With 2 bases removed from V and 7 bases from J, the gap between germline ends came to 23 bases. The treatment here: oral pan-JAK inhibitor, 5-10 mg twice daily. It was from PBMCs that CD4+ and CD8+ T cells were sorted. The chain links TRBV30 to TRBJ2-5, with D possibly called TRBD1 or TRBD2 (5 bases each). The sequence derives from a human donor with alopecia areata. The sample consisted of CD4+ T cells sorted from blood, taken at week 4, from a patient treated with tofacitinib. The CDR3 DNA is TGTGCCTGGAGTATTTGGGACGGAGGAACCCCGGGGACCCAGTACTTC. Encoded protein: CAWSIWDGGTPGTQYF. The full variable domain, completed using reference TRBV30 and TRBJ2-5, is SQTIHQWPATLVQPVGSPLSLECTVEGTSNPNLYWYRQAAGRGLQLLFYSVGIGQISSEVPQNLSASRPQDRQFILSSKKLLLSDSGFYLCAWSIWDGGTPGTQYFGPGTRLLVL.